The next 6 T cell receptor beta chains were all read from a single sample in a study of cytomegalovirus exposure and HLA in healthy donors. The PCR contained 60 Vbeta and 13 Jbeta primers. Method: immunoSEQ multiplex PCR; TCRdb's copy keeps in-frame clones and lacks some. The table has about 140,000 clones, approximately 80% seen once. The source material was PBMCs. Every receptor here comes from a woman aged 60 to 75 in good health and CMV-seropositive.

V is TRBV6-5 and J is TRBJ2-3; perhaps TRBD1 as D (6 bases). Looked up from germline, CDR1 is MNHEY and CDR2 is SVGAGI. The CDR3 spans 15 residues. Trimming pared 6 bases from V and 2 bases from J, leaving 15 bases between. CDR3 nucleotide sequence: TGTGCCAGCAGCCTCGAGGACAGCCCCACAGATACGCAGTATTTT. As protein: CASSLEDSPTDTQYF.

This chain uses TRBV4-2 with TRBJ2-7, with D maybe TRBD2 (6 bases). Germline V gene sequence: CDR1 LGHNA, CDR2 YNFKEQ. The ends were cut back, 0 bases at V and 3 bases at J, with 15 bases in the middle. The CDR3 totals 16 residues. CDR3 amino acids: CASSQDLASDGYEQYF. The CDR3 DNA reads TGTGCCAGCAGCCAAGATCTGGCTAGCGATGGCTACGAGCAGTACTTC.

This rearrangement joins TRBV27 to TRBJ1-1; D call uncertain. Germline V gene data show CDR1 as MNHEY and CDR2 as SMNVEV (reference sequence). The CDR3 extends over 13 amino acids. The V gene lost 3 bases and the J gene lost 7 bases, with 12 bases spanning the gap. CDR3 in DNA: TGTGCCAGCAGTTTTTACAGTAACGATGAAGCTTTCTTT. This gives the protein CASSFYSNDEAFF.

The CDR3 reads CASSGPGTAPNGYTF. The DNA of the CDR3 is TGTGCCAGCAGTGGCCCCGGGACAGCACCTAATGGCTACACCTTC. The chain combines TRBV2 with TRBJ1-2; 7 bases are a match to TRBD1. Looked up from germline, CDR1 is SNHLY and CDR2 is FYNNEI. CDR3 length: 15 amino acids. The J segment lost 6 bases and the V segment lost 4 bases, leaving 11 bases of the junction unmatched.

V and J are TRBV19 and TRBJ1-1; 11 bases align to TRBD1. Germline V gives CDR1 LNHDA, CDR2 SQIVND (reference sequence). The ends lost 6 bases at V and 4 bases at J; junction bases unmatched: 7. This CDR3 is 15 amino acids long. CDR3: CASRSTGTGGTEAFF. In DNA form, the CDR3 reads TGTGCCAGTAGGAGTACCGGGACAGGGGGCACTGAAGCTTTCTTT.

The V gene is TRBV25-1, the J gene TRBJ2-1; 7 bases are shared with TRBD2. V lost 4 bases and J lost 6; bases outside the gene matches: 9. Germline CDR1 and CDR2: MGHDK and SYGVNS. The CDR3 runs 15 residues. CDR3 protein: CASSGSGKVGNEQFF. In nucleotides, the CDR3 is TGTGCCAGCAGTGGGAGCGGGAAGGTTGGCAATGAGCAGTTCTTC.